The 18 T cell receptor beta chains below come from one sample, sequenced in a study of cytomegalovirus exposure and HLA in healthy donors. 13 Jbeta primers and 60 Vbeta primers were used for the PCR. Sequencing used immunoSEQ multiplex PCR; TCRdb keeps in-frame clones, though not all of them. The table records 110,000 or so clones, about 68% of them present only once. The sequenced sample consisted of PBMCs. These receptors all stem from a woman between 45 and 60 years old in good health and CMV-seropositive.

The chain has TRBV28 and TRBJ1-3; D call uncertain. The CDR3 length is 16 residues. V was pared by 2 bases and J by 0 bases, with 11 bases between. The germline gives CDR1 MDHEN, CDR2 SYDVKM. CDR3 protein: CASSLRGMTSGNTIYF. The CDR3 nucleotides read TGTGCCAGCAGTTTACGGGGTATGACCTCTGGAAACACCATATATTTT.

This chain joins TRBV2 and TRBJ2-2; 7 bases align to TRBD1. The V segment lost 3 bases and the J segment 2 bases; nucleotides outside the gene matches: 3. Germline lookup yields CDR1 SNHLY and CDR2 FYNNEI. This CDR3 is built from 15 residues. The CDR3 bases are TGTGCCAGCAGTGATCGACAGGGTAACACCGGGGAGCTGTTTTTT. Translation gives CASSDRQGNTGELFF. Drawing the rest from reference TRBV2 and TRBJ2-2, the complete variable domain is EPEVTQTPSHQVTQMGQEVILRCVPISNHLYFYWYRQILGQKVEFLVSFYNNEISEKSEIFDDQFSVERPDGSNFTLKIRSTKLEDSAMYFCASSDRQGNTGELFFGEGSRLTVL.

Worth noting for this clone: Other DNA sequences within the sample encode an identical CDR3. This chain joins TRBV7-9 and TRBJ2-7; the D gene is possibly TRBD2 (6 bases). This CDR3 has 14 residues. The germline V and J ends were trimmed by 0 bases and 2 bases, with 8 bases remaining between them. Germline values: CDR1 SEHNR, CDR2 FQNEAQ (reference sequence). The CDR3: CASSLAGGPYEQYF. The CDR3 DNA sequence: TGTGCCAGCAGCTTAGCGGGGGGTCCCTACGAGCAGTACTTC.

This chain links TRBV5-4 with TRBJ1-2; D not resolved. This CDR3 has 14 amino acids. The germline gives CDR1 SGHNT, CDR2 YYREEE (reference sequence). Trimming took 4 bases from V and 6 from J, leaving 16 bases between them. The CDR3 DNA is TGTGCCAGCAGCGCTCCCCAAACGGTCGATGGCTACACCTTC. Amino acid sequence: CASSAPQTVDGYTF. The whole variable domain, filled in from reference TRBV5-4 and TRBJ1-2, reads ETGVTQSPTHLIKTRGQQVTLRCSSQSGHNTVSWYQQALGQGPQFIFQYYREEENGRGNFPPRFSGLQFPNYSSELNVNALELDDSALYLCASSAPQTVDGYTFGSGTRLTVV.

As for this clone: The CDR3 does not end in the conserved phenylalanine or tryptophan, so this is likely a read error. The chain links TRBV6-5 to TRBJ2-2; D call uncertain. Per the germline V gene, CDR1 is MNHEY and CDR2 is SVGAGI. CDR3 length: 13 amino acids. Trimming shortened V by 0 bases and J by 10 bases, and 9 bases separated the two germline ends. CDR3 loop: CASSYSMQAELFV. CDR3 nucleotides: TGTGCCAGCAGTTACTCGATGCAAGCGGAGCTGTTTGTT.

V is TRBV5-4 and J is TRBJ1-2; D might be TRBD1 (6 bases). CDR1 and CDR2 from the germline V gene are SGHNT and YYREEE (reference sequence). Deletions cut 5 bases from V and 8 bases from J, with 25 bases between. CDR3 length: 16 amino acids. The CDR3 loop reads CASRSGGGSADRGYTF. As DNA, the CDR3 is TGTGCCAGCAGATCCGGTGGGGGCAGCGCCGATCGAGGCTACACCTTC.

V gene TRBV7-9 combines with J gene TRBJ1-1; D unresolved. The CDR3 sequence is 14 residues long. Per the germline V gene, CDR1 is SEHNR and CDR2 is FQNEAQ (reference sequence). V lost 2 bases and J 1 base, leaving 8 bases between the germline ends. The CDR3 reads CASSLTDTNTEAFF. In DNA, the CDR3 is TGTGCCAGCAGCTTAACAGATACGAACACTGAAGCTTTCTTT. Full variable domain (rest looked up from reference TRBV7-9 and TRBJ1-1): DTGVSQNPRHKITKRGQNVTFRCDPISEHNRLYWYRQTLGQGPEFLTYFQNEAQLEKSRLLSDRFSAERPKGSFSTLEIQRTEQGDSAMYLCASSLTDTNTEAFFGQGTRLTVV.

The chain combines TRBV6-5 with TRBJ2-1, with a weak D call TRBD2 (5 bases). The CDR3 has 13 amino acids. Germline V gives CDR1 MNHEY, CDR2 SVGAGI. Trimming cost V 4 bases and J 7 bases, with 11 bases left between them. CDR3 amino acids: CASSSVRENEQFF. CDR3 sequence (DNA): TGTGCCAGCAGTTCTGTTCGGGAAAATGAGCAGTTCTTC.

The count of this clone is one. The chain has TRBV7-6 and TRBJ2-3; 14 nucleotides agree with TRBD2. Germline V lookup: CDR1 SGHVS, CDR2 FNYEAQ. CDR3 length equals 18 residues. Trimming at V came to 4 bases and at J to 2 bases, leaving 8 bases not matched to a gene. The CDR3 nucleotides read TGTGCCAGCAGCTCACCGGGACTAGCGGGAGACCCCACAGATACGCAGTATTTT. It codes for CASSSPGLAGDPTDTQYF.

This clone has more than one count but fewer than ten. The rearrangement joins TRBV7-2 to TRBJ2-1; TRBD2 might be the D (6 bases). With 1 base removed from V and 4 bases from J, the gap between germline ends came to 8 bases. The V gene's germline CDR1 is SGHTA and CDR2 FQGNSA. The CDR3 is 14 residues long. The CDR3 DNA sequence: TGTGCCAGCAGCTTAGTCGGGGGTTACAATGAGCAGTTCTTC. Encoded protein: CASSLVGGYNEQFF. Complete variable domain (other parts from reference TRBV7-2 and TRBJ2-1): GAGVSQSPSNKVTEKGKDVELRCDPISGHTALYWYRQSLGQGLEFLIYFQGNSAPDKSGLPSDRFSAERTGGSVSTLTIQRTQQEDSAVYLCASSLVGGYNEQFFGPGTRLTVL.

In its sample, this clone was seen a few times. The J gene is TRBJ1-1, the V gene TRBV19; 8 nucleotides line up with TRBD1. Looked up from germline, CDR1 is LNHDA and CDR2 is SQIVND (reference sequence). This CDR3 contains 13 residues. V lost 6 bases, J lost 1 base, and 1 base stayed unmatched. The CDR3 spells CASRGQENTEAFF. The CDR3 bases are TGTGCCAGTAGGGGACAGGAGAACACTGAAGCTTTCTTT.

To note about this clone: The sample holds other DNA sequences that translate to the same CDR3. This sequence joins TRBV5-4 and TRBJ2-7, with TRBD2 identical over 9 bases. Trimming cost V 0 bases and J 5 bases; bases outside gene matches: 9. This CDR3 comprises 16 residues. From germline, CDR1 is SGHNT and CDR2 YYREEE (reference sequence). The CDR3 sequence: CASSLVLAGGPHEQYF. The CDR3 region has the DNA TGTGCCAGCAGCTTGGTTTTGGCGGGAGGGCCCCACGAGCAGTACTTC.

This rearrangement joins TRBV10-3 to TRBJ2-7; 13 positions agree with TRBD2. The CDR3 is made up of 16 amino acids. CDR1 is ENHRY, CDR2 SYGVKD, per germline. Germline trimming cut 6 bases from V and 0 bases from J; bases unmatched to any gene: 5. The CDR3 sequence is CAIRGTSGTVSYEQYF. The DNA of the CDR3 is TGTGCCATCAGAGGGACTAGCGGGACCGTCTCCTACGAGCAGTACTTC.

The count of this clone is one. In DNA, the CDR3 is TGCGCCAGCAGCTTGAGGACTAGCGGGAGTTATAATGAGCAGTTCTTC. Its protein is CASSLRTSGSYNEQFF. This sequence joins TRBV5-1 and TRBJ2-1, with 13 bases matching TRBD2. The J segment lost 7 bases and the V segment lost 1 base, leaving 5 bases of the junction unmatched. This CDR3 is 16 amino acids long. Germline V gene data show CDR1 as SGHRS and CDR2 as YFSETQ.

The V and J genes are TRBV20-1 and TRBJ1-1; D is unclear. Germline V gene sequence: CDR1 DFQATT, CDR2 SNEGSKA (reference sequence). The CDR3 consists of 11 residues. The CDR3 loop reads CTGWVNTEAFF. Written as DNA, the CDR3 is TGCACCGGGTGGGTGAACACTGAAGCTTTCTTT.

This chain links TRBV5-1 with TRBJ2-1; D may be TRBD1 (5 bases). Germline V lookup: CDR1 SGHRS, CDR2 YFSETQ. The germline V and J ends were trimmed by 0 bases and 0 bases, with 7 bases remaining between them. The CDR3 consists of 15 residues. The CDR3 loop reads CASSLVGDSYNEQFF. The CDR3 DNA reads as TGCGCCAGCAGCTTGGTAGGGGACTCCTACAATGAGCAGTTCTTC.

This clone was seen more than once but under ten times. Other nucleotide sequences from this sample produce the same CDR3. This chain links TRBV7-9 with TRBJ2-1; 7 bases match TRBD1. This CDR3 region has 13 residues. Trimming removed 3 bases from V and 7 bases from J; junction bases left unmatched: 3. Germline CDR1 and CDR2: SEHNR and FQNEAQ (reference sequence). DNA for the CDR3: TGTGCCAGCAGCTTTTCACAGGGGAATGAGCAGTTCTTC. It yields the protein CASSFSQGNEQFF.

This clone was seen only a few times. The chain combines TRBV7-9 with TRBJ2-5; 13 nucleotides agree with TRBD2. The closer fit of TRBJ2-7 to the DNA end suggests the J call may be wrong. The V gene's germline CDR1 is SEHNR and CDR2 FQNEAQ (reference sequence). This CDR3 spans 15 amino acids. CDR3 nucleotides: TGTGCCAGCAGCTTAGCACTAGCGGGAGGGCACGAGCAGTACTTC. It encodes CASSLALAGGHEQYF.